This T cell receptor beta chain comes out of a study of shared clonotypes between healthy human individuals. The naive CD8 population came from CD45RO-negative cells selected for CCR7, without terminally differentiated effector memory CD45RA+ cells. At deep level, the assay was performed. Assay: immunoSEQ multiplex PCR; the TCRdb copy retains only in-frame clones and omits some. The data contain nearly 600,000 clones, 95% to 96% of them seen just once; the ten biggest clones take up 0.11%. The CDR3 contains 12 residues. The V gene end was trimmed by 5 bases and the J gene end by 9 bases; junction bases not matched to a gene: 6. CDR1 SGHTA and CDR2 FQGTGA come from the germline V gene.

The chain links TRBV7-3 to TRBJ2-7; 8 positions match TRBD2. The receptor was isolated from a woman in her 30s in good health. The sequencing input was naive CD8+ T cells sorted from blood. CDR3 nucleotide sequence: TGTGCCAGCAGCGGGACTAGAGGTGTGCAGTACTTC. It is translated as CASSGTRGVQYF.